The rows below give T cell receptor beta chains drawn from one sample of a study of blood T cell repertoires in COVID-19. Clones were read by immunoSEQ multiplex PCR, and TCRdb kept only the in-frame ones, dropping some. Of around 64,000 clones detected, around 86% appear once; the ten largest clones hold approximately 5.4%. Sequencing used peripheral blood. The receptors stem from a man aged 50 to 60 with active COVID-19. Both conserved end residues are part of each CDR3. D genes are given only for firm matches. The size of a clone is reported for some rows only, either as once, few or many, or as a class for expanded clones.

>-|TRBJ2-2|-|TRBV7-3
CASSGNRQNTGELFF
TGTGCCAGCAGCGGTAATAGACAGAACACCGGGGAGCTGTTTTTT
>-|TRBJ2-7|-|TRBV19
CASSIVAGSSYEQYF
TGTGCCAGTAGTATAGTCGCAGGATCTTCCTACGAGCAGTACTTC
>-|TRBJ2-1|-|TRBV24-1
CATSDFSAGASYNEQFF
TGTGCCACCAGTGATTTCTCCGCGGGGGCCTCCTACAATGAGCAGTTCTTC
>TRBD2|TRBJ2-5|-|TRBV5-3
CARSCGTSGREETQYF
TGTGCCAGAAGCTGCGGGACTAGCGGGAGGGAAGAGACCCAGTACTTC
>TRBD1|TRBJ1-5|-|TRBV2
CASRPGTGTSNQPQHF
TGTGCCAGCAGGCCCGGGACAGGGACTAGCAATCAGCCCCAGCATTTT
>-|TRBJ1-1|few|TRBV10-3
CAISRLQGRDTEAFF
TGTGCCATCAGTCGCTTACAGGGTCGGGACACTGAAGCTTTCTTT
>TRBD1|TRBJ1-1|-|TRBV28
CASSSLARDRVKNTEAFF
TGTGCCAGCAGCTCCCTAGCCCGGGACAGGGTAAAGAACACTGAAGCTTTCTTT
>TRBD1|TRBJ1-1|-|TRBV7-2
CASSLWGTGFGTEAFF
TGTGCCAGCAGCTTATGGGGGACAGGGTTCGGGACTGAAGCTTTCTTT
>-|TRBJ2-5|-|TRBV5-4
CASSSAWGAAQETQYF
TGTGCCAGCAGCTCGGCCTGGGGAGCGGCACAAGAGACCCAGTACTTC
>-|TRBJ2-5|-|TRBV21-1
CASRITLTGGWETQYF
TGTGCCAGCAGGATTACTCTGACAGGGGGCTGGGAGACCCAGTACTTC
>TRBD2|TRBJ2-7|-|TRBV18
CASSPPMAGGPFYEQYF
TGTGCCAGCTCACCACCCATGGCGGGAGGGCCCTTCTACGAGCAGTACTTC
>TRBD1|TRBJ1-1|-|TRBV28
CASRPGQGITEAFF
TGTGCCAGCAGACCGGGACAGGGGATTACTGAAGCTTTCTTT
>-|TRBJ2-1|few|TRBV2
CASSVSNEQFF
TGTGCCAGCAGTGTTAGCAATGAGCAGTTCTTC
>-|TRBJ2-2|-|TRBV2
CASTKEGLFPGELFF
TGTGCCAGCACAAAGGAGGGATTATTCCCCGGGGAGCTGTTTTTT
>-|TRBJ2-1|-|TRBV28
CASSLFQVSYNEQFF
TGTGCCAGCAGTTTATTTCAGGTCTCCTACAATGAGCAGTTCTTC
>-|TRBJ1-1|-|TRBV5-4
CASSLQGWNTEAFF
TGTGCCAGCAGCTTGCAGGGGTGGAACACTGAAGCTTTCTTT